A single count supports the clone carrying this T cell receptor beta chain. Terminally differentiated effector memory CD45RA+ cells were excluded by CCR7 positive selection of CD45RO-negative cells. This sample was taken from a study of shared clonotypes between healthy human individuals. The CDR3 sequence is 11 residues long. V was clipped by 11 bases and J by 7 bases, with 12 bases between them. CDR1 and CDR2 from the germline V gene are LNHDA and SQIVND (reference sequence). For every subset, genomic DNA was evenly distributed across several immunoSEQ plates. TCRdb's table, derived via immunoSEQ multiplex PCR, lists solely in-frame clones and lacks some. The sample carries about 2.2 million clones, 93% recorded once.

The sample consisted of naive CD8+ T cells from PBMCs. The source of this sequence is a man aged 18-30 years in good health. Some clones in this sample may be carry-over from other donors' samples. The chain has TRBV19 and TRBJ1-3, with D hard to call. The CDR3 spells CASYWLNTIYF. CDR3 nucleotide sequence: TGTGCCTCATACTGGCTGAACACCATATATTTT.